The 10 T cell receptor beta chains below come from one sample, sequenced in a study of identifying expanded T cells in peripheral blood. Here immunoSEQ multiplex PCR was the method, and the copy in TCRdb shows in-frame clones only, minus some. The table has about 52,000 clones, 65% to 90% seen once; the top ten hold less than 15%. The material sequenced was blood. The receptors derive from a person aged 18 to 70 in good health.

The V and J genes are TRBV11-3 and TRBJ2-2; 10 bases align to TRBD2. Germline V gene data show CDR1 as SGHNT and CDR2 as YENEEA. The CDR3 has 14 residues. V shed 7 bases and J 6 bases; nucleotides not matched to a gene: 5. The CDR3 sequence is CASTKREGSGELFF. The CDR3 DNA is TGTGCCAGCACCAAGCGGGAGGGCTCCGGGGAGCTGTTTTTT.

This clone showed up just once. V usage is TRBV21-1 and J usage is TRBJ2-2; TRBD1 is the table's D call, not checked against the DNA. TRBV21-1 is annotated as a pseudogene. This CDR3 is 16 amino acids long. The CDR3 DNA sequence: TGTGCCAGCAGCAAAGGTCCAGGGAAGAACACCGGGGAGCTGTTTTTT. This gives the protein CASSKGPGKNTGELFF.

The chain combines TRBV7-9 with TRBJ1-1; a possible D gene is TRBD1 (6 bases). Germline values: CDR1 SEHNR, CDR2 FQNEAQ (reference sequence). V was cut by 1 base and J by 1 base, with 7 bases left in between. The CDR3 covers 14 residues. CDR3 in DNA: TGTGCCAGCAGCTTAGGGACAGCGAACACTGAAGCTTTCTTT. It specifies CASSLGTANTEAFF.

The chain recombines TRBV7-8 with TRBJ1-2; no clear D. The CDR3 runs to 15 residues. Trimming cost V 1 base and J 3 bases, with 12 bases left between them. CDR1 is SGHVS, CDR2 FQNEAQ, per germline. This CDR3 is CASSLESANYYGYTF. In nucleotides, the CDR3 is TGTGCCAGCAGCTTAGAATCGGCGAACTACTATGGCTACACCTTC.

V usage is TRBV6-5 and J usage is TRBJ2-7, with D unresolved. Trimming pared 0 bases from V and 0 bases from J, leaving 12 bases between. This CDR3 is 16 amino acids long. The germline V gene encodes CDR1 MNHEY and CDR2 SVGAGI. The CDR3 loop is CASSYSIGRSSYEQYV. The CDR3 DNA sequence: TGTGCCAGCAGTTACTCGATAGGCCGAAGCTCCTACGAGCAGTACGTC.

The genes are TRBV5-1 and TRBJ2-2; 11 nucleotides align to TRBD2. The germline V gene encodes CDR1 SGHRS and CDR2 YFSETQ. V shed 4 bases and J 1 base; nucleotides not matched to a gene: 6. The CDR3 is 17 amino acids. The CDR3, as DNA: TGCGCCAGCAGCCAGTTCCTAGCGGGGGGGAACACCGGGGAGCTGTTTTTT. Protein: CASSQFLAGGNTGELFF.

The rearrangement links TRBV6-6 to TRBJ2-6, with D perhaps matching TRBD2 (6 bases). The CDR3 covers 14 residues. Germline V gene sequence: CDR1 MNHNY, CDR2 SVGAGI (reference sequence). V gave up 2 bases and J gave up 11 bases, with 13 bases separating them. Written as DNA, the CDR3 is TGTGCCAGCAGTTACGAGCCCAGACTAGACGTCCTGACTTTC. It yields the protein CASSYEPRLDVLTF.

The chain couples TRBV7-6 to TRBJ2-3, with TRBD1 matching over 9 bases. V dropped 5 bases and J dropped 7; count of bases not matched to a gene: 10. In germline, CDR1 is SGHVS, CDR2 FNYEAQ. The CDR3 has 15 amino acids. CDR3 DNA: TGTGCCAGCAGCCCGGGTACAGGGGGCGTAAATACGCAGTATTTT. This sequence encodes CASSPGTGGVNTQYF.

V and J are TRBV7-2 and TRBJ1-1; 7 bases are shared with TRBD1. CDR3 size: 13 residues. The V and J ends lost 5 bases and 6 bases, in that order; junction bases with no gene match: 6. Germline assignment: CDR1 SGHTA and CDR2 FQGNSA. The CDR3 region is CASSRQGAAEAFF. As DNA, the CDR3 is TGTGCCAGCAGCCGACAGGGCGCGGCTGAAGCTTTCTTT.

J is TRBJ2-7 and V is TRBV4-3; 8 nucleotides line up with TRBD1. V lost 5 bases and J lost 1; bases outside the gene matches: 4. CDR3 length equals 14 residues. CDR1 and CDR2 from the germline V gene are LGHNA and YSLEER. As DNA, the CDR3 is TGCGCCAGCAGCGACGGACAGGGTTCCTACGAGCAGTACTTC. The encoded protein is CASSDGQGSYEQYF.